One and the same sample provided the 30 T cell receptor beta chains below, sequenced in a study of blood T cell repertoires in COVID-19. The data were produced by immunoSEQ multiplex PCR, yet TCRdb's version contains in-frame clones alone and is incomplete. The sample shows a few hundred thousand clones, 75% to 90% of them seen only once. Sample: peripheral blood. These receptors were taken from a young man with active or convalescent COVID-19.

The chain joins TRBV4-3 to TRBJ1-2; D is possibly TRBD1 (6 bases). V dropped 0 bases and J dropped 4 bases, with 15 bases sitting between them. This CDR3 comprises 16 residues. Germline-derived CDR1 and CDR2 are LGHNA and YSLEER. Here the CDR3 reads CASSQDLAPRGYGYTF. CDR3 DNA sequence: TGCGCCAGCAGCCAAGATCTGGCCCCCAGGGGCTATGGCTACACCTTC.

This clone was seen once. CDR3 amino acids: CASSIGTEALGEQYF. DNA for the CDR3: TGTGCCAGTAGTATTGGGACAGAAGCTTTGGGGGAGCAGTACTTC. This rearrangement joins TRBV19 to TRBJ2-7; 7 nucleotides match TRBD1. The CDR3 is made up of 15 amino acids. Germline CDR1 is LNHDA and CDR2 is SQIVND (reference sequence). J gave up 7 bases and V 3 bases, and 12 bases lay outside the gene matches.

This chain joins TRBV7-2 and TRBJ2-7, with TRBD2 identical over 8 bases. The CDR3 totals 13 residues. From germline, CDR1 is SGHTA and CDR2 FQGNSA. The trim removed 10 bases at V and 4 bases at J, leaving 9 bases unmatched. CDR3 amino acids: CATRAGGSYEQYF. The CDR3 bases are TGTGCCACCCGCGCGGGGGGCTCTTACGAGCAGTACTTC.

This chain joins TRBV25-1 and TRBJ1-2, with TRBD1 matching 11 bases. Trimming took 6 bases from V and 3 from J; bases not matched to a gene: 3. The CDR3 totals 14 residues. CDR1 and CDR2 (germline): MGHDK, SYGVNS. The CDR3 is CASRGDRGDYGYTF. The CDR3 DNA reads TGTGCCAGCAGGGGGGACAGGGGGGACTATGGCTACACCTTC.

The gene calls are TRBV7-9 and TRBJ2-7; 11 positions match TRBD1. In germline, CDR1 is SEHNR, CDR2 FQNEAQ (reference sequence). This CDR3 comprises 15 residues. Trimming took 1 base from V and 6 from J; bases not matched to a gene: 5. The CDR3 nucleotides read TGTGCCAGCAGCTTAGTTGGACAGGGGGCGGGCGAGCAGTACTTC. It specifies CASSLVGQGAGEQYF. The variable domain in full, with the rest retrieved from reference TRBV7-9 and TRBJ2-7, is DTGVSQNPRHKITKRGQNVTFRCDPISEHNRLYWYRQTLGQGPEFLTYFQNEAQLEKSRLLSDRFSAERPKGSFSTLEIQRTEQGDSAMYLCASSLVGQGAGEQYFGPGTRLTVT.

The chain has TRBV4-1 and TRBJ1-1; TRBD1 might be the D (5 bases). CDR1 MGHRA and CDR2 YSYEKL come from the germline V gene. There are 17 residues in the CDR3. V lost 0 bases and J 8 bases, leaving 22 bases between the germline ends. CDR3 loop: CASSQDRFVRGYSEAFF. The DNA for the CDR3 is TGCGCCAGCAGCCAAGATCGTTTCGTCCGGGGGTACTCGGAAGCTTTCTTT.

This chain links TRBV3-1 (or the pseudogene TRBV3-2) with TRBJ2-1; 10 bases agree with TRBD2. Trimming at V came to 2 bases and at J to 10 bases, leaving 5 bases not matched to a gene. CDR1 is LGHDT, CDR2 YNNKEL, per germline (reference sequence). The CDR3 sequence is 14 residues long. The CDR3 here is CASSQLSGGGEQFF. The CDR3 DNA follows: TGTGCCAGCAGCCAACTAAGCGGGGGGGGAGAGCAGTTCTTC.

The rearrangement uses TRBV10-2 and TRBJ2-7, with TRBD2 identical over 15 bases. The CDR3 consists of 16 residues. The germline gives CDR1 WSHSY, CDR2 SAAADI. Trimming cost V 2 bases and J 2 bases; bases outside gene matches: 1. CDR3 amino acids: CASSEGLAGGAYEQYF. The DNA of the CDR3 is TGCGCCAGCAGTGAGGGACTAGCGGGGGGGGCCTACGAGCAGTACTTC.

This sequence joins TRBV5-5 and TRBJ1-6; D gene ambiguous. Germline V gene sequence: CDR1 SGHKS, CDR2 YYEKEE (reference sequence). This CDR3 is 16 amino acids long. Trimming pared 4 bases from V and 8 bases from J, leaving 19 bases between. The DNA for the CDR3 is TGTGCCAGCAGCCCATTCCGGTCTGGGCTTTATTCACCCCTCCACTTT. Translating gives CASSPFRSGLYSPLHF.

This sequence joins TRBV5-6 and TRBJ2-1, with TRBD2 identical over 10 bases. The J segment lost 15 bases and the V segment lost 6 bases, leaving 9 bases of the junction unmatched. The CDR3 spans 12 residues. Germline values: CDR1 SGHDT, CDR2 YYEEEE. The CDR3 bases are TGTGCCAGCACCTCGCCGGGACTAGCGTCGTTCTTC. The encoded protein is CASTSPGLASFF. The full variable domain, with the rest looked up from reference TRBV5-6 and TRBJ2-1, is DAGVTQSPTHLIKTRGQQVTLRCSPKSGHDTVSWYQQALGQGPQFIFQYYEEEERQRGNFPDRFSGHQFPNYSSELNVNALLLGDSALYLCASTSPGLASFFGPGTRLTVL.

CDR3 bases: TGTGCCAGCACCACACGCACCGGGACTACCACCTACGAGCAGTACTTC. Translation gives CASTTRTGTTTYEQYF. This chain connects TRBV7-9 to TRBJ2-7; 7 bases fit TRBD2. Germline CDR1 and CDR2: SEHNR and FQNEAQ (reference sequence). The CDR3 runs 16 residues. V trimming: 7 bases; J trimming: 2 bases; junction bases outside the gene matches: 14.

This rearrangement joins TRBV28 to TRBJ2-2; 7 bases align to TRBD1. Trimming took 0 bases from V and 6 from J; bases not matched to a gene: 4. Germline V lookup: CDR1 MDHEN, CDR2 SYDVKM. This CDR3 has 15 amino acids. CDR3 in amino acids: CASSLWTGMAGELFF. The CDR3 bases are TGTGCCAGCAGTTTATGGACAGGGATGGCCGGGGAGCTGTTTTTT.

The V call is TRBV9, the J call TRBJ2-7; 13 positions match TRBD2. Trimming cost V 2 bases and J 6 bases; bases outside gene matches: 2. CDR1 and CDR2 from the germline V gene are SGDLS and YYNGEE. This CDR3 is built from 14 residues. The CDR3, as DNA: TGTGCCAGCAGCGTGACTAGCGGGGGGATCGAGCAGTACTTC. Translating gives CASSVTSGGIEQYF.

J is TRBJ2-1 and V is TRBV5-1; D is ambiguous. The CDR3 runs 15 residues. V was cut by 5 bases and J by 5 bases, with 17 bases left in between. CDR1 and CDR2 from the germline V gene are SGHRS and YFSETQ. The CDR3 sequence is CASSRIRTRNNEQFF. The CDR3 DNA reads TGCGCCAGCAGTCGAATTCGAACGAGAAACAATGAGCAGTTCTTC.

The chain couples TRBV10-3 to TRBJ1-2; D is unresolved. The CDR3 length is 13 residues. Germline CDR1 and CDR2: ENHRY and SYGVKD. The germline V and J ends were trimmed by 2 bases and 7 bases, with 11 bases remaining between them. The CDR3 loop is CAISEIPGSGYTF. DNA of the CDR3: TGTGCCATCAGTGAGATTCCGGGGTCTGGCTACACCTTC.

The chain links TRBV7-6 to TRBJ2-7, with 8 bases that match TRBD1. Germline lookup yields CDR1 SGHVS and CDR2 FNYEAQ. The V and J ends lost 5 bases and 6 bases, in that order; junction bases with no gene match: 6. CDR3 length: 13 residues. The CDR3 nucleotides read TGTGCCAGCAGCGTAACCGGGACAGGCGAGCAGTACTTC. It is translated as CASSVTGTGEQYF. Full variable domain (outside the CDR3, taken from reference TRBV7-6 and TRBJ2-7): GAGVSQSPRYKVTKRGQDVALRCDPISGHVSLYWYRQALGQGPEFLTYFNYEAQQDKSGLPNDRFSAERPEGSISTLTIQRTEQRDSAMYRCASSVTGTGEQYFGPGTRLTVT.

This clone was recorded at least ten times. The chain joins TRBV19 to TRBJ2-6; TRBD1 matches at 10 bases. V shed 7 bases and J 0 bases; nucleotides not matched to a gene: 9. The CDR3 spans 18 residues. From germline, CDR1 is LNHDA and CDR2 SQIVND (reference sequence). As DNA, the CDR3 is TGTGCCAGTAACCCTCGACAGGGGGCTACCTCTGGGGCCAACGTCCTGACTTTC. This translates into CASNPRQGATSGANVLTF.

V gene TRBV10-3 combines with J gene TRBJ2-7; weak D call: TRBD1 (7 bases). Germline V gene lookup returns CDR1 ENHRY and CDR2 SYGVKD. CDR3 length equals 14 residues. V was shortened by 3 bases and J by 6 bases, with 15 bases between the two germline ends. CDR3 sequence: CAISEKQGRIEQYF. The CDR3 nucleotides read TGTGCCATCAGTGAAAAACAGGGGAGGATCGAGCAGTACTTC.

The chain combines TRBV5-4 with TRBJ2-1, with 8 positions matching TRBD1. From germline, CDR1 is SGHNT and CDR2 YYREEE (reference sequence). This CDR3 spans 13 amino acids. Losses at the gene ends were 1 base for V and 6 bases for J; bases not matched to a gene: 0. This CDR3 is CASSLTGGNEQFF. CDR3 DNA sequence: TGTGCCAGCAGCTTGACAGGGGGCAATGAGCAGTTCTTC.

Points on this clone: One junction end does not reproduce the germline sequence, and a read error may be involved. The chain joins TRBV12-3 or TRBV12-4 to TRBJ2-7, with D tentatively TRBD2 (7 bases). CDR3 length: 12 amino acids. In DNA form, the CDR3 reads TGTGCCAGCGGTTCGGGGGGCTACGGGCAGTACTTC. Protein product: CASGSGGYGQYF.

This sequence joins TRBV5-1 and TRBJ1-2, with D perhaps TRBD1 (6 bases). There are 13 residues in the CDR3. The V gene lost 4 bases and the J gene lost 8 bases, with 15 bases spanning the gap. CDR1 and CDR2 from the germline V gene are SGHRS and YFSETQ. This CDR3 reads CASSDNRVEGYTF. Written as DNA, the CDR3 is TGCGCCAGCAGCGATAACAGGGTTGAGGGCTACACCTTC.

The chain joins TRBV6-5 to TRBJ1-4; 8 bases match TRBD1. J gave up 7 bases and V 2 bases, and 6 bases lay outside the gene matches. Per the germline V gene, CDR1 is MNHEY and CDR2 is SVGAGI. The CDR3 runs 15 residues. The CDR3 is CASSYTGQGSEKLFF. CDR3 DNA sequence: TGTGCCAGCAGTTACACTGGACAGGGATCTGAAAAACTGTTTTTT.

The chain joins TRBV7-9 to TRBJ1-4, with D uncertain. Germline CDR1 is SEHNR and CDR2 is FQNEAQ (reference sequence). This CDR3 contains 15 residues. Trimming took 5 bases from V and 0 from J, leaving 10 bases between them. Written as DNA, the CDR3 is TGTGCCAGCAGCAAAACGGTTACAACTAATGAAAAACTGTTTTTT. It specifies CASSKTVTTNEKLFF.

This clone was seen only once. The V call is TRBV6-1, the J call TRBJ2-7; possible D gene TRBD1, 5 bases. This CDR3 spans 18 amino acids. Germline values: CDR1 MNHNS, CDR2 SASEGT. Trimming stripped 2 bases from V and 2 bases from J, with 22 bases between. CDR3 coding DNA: TGTGCCAGCAGTGAAAGGGGAACCCAGAAAATTAATACCTACGAGCAGTACTTC. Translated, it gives CASSERGTQKINTYEQYF.

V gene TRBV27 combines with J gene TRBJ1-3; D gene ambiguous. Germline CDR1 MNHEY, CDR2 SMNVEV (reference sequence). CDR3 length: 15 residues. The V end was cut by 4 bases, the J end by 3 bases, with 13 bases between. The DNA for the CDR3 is TGTGCCAGCAGTTATACGGGGAAAGGTGGAAACACCATATATTTT. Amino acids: CASSYTGKGGNTIYF.

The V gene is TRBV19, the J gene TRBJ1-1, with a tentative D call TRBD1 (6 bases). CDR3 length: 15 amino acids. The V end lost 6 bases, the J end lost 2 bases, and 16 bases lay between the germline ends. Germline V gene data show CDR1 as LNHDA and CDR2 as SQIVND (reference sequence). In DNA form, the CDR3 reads TGTGCCAGTAGGACCCCCGGGACACGAAACACTGAAGCTTTCTTT. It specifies CASRTPGTRNTEAFF. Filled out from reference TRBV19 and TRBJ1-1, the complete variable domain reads DGGITQSPKYLFRKEGQNVTLSCEQNLNHDAMYWYRQDPGQGLRLIYYSQIVNDFQKGDIAEGYSVSREKKESFPLTVTSAQKNPTAFYLCASRTPGTRNTEAFFGQGTRLTVV.

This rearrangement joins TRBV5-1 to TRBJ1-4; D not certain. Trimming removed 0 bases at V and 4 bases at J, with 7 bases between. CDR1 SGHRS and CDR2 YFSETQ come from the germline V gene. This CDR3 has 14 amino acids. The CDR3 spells CASSLGKHNEKLFF. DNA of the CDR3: TGCGCCAGCAGCTTGGGCAAGCATAATGAAAAACTGTTTTTT.

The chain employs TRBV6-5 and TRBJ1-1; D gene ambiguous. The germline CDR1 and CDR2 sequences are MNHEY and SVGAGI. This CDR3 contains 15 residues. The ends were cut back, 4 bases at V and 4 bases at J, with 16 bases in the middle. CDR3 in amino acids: CASSSEQAGSTEAFF. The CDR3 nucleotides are TGTGCCAGCAGTTCCGAACAAGCCGGGAGCACTGAAGCTTTCTTT.

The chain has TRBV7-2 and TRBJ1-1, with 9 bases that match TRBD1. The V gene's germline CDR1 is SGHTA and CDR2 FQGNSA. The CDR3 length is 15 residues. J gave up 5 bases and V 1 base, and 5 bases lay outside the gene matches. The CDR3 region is CASSLDPQGATEAFF. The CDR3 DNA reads TGTGCCAGCAGCTTAGACCCACAGGGGGCGACTGAAGCTTTCTTT.

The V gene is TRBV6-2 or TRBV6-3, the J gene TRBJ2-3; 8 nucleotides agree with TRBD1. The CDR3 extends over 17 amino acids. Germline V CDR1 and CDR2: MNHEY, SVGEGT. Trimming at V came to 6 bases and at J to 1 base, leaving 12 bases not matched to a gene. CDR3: CASSPPDREFGTDTQYF. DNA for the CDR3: TGTGCCAGCAGCCCTCCGGACAGGGAATTTGGCACAGATACGCAGTATTTT.